The 12 T cell receptor beta chains in this list originate from one sample, sequenced in a study of OX40 agonist ivuxolimab in advanced cancers. Method: immunoSEQ multiplex PCR; TCRdb's copy keeps in-frame clones and lacks some. The table lists tens of thousands of clones, 70% to 90% of them singletons. The sequences come from CD4+ or CD8+ T cells sorted from blood, collected in a trial of the OX40 agonist ivuxolimab. The receptors originated from an adult with an advanced solid tumor such as melanoma, head and neck, liver or kidney cancer.

The J gene is TRBJ2-7, the V gene TRBV28; TRBD1 matches 7 bases. The CDR3 runs 15 residues. With V trimmed by 6 bases and J by 4 bases, 12 bases remained unmatched. Germline V gives CDR1 MDHEN, CDR2 SYDVKM. The CDR3 sequence is CASRDDRAWEYEQYF. The CDR3 DNA reads TGTGCCAGCAGAGATGACAGGGCGTGGGAGTACGAGCAGTACTTC.

The rearrangement uses TRBV5-1 and TRBJ2-5, with 12 bases matching TRBD1. This CDR3 spans 15 amino acids. The ends lost 4 bases at V and 5 bases at J; junction bases unmatched: 6. Germline-derived CDR1 and CDR2 are SGHRS and YFSETQ. The CDR3 nucleotides read TGCGCCAGCAGCCAGGGACAGGGGGCTGGGGAGACCCAGTACTTC. This translates into CASSQGQGAGETQYF.

The table lists this clone with a few counts. The chain employs TRBV7-8 and TRBJ2-7; D is uncertain. This CDR3 is 15 amino acids long. The germline gives CDR1 SGHVS, CDR2 FQNEAQ. The V end lost 5 bases, the J end lost 3 bases, and 17 bases lay between the germline ends. CDR3 DNA: TGTGCCAGCAGCCTAATAAGCGAAGCCCACTACGAGCAGTACTTC. This encodes CASSLISEAHYEQYF.

This chain connects TRBV9 to TRBJ1-4; tentatively, D is TRBD1 (5 bases). Germline V gene sequence: CDR1 SGDLS, CDR2 YYNGEE. CDR3 length: 17 residues. V was shortened by 6 bases and J by 8 bases, with 26 bases between the two germline ends. CDR3 in amino acids: CASKVRDATSPREKLFF. The CDR3, as DNA: TGTGCCAGCAAGGTAAGGGACGCAACCTCCCCGAGGGAAAAACTGTTTTTT. The full variable domain, in which reference TRBV9 and TRBJ1-4 provide the parts outside the CDR3, is DSGVTQTPKHLITATGQRVTLRCSPRSGDLSVYWYQQSLDQGLQFLIQYYNGEERAKGNILERFSAQQFPDLHSELNLSSLELGDSALYFCASKVRDATSPREKLFFGSGTQLSVL.

This clone appeared a single time. The rearrangement uses TRBV27 and TRBJ1-2; D possibly corresponds to TRBD1 (5 bases). Germline V gives CDR1 MNHEY, CDR2 SMNVEV (reference sequence). The ends were cut back, 5 bases at V and 3 bases at J, with 13 bases in the middle. This CDR3 comprises 14 residues. Written as DNA, the CDR3 is TGTGCCAGCAGTGCTCGGGGCGTCGACTATGGCTACACCTTC. It specifies CASSARGVDYGYTF.

The chain joins TRBV13 to TRBJ2-5; 7 positions match TRBD1. V was pared by 6 bases and J by 5 bases, with 6 bases of the junction left unmatched. Germline lookup yields CDR1 PRHDT and CDR2 FYEKMQ (reference sequence). The CDR3 is 13 amino acids. The CDR3: CASSLGGMETQYF. CDR3 DNA sequence: TGTGCCAGCAGTCTAGGGGGCATGGAGACCCAGTACTTC.

The J gene is TRBJ2-7, the V gene TRBV5-1; 9 bases line up with TRBD1. Germline V lookup: CDR1 SGHRS, CDR2 YFSETQ. This CDR3 region has 14 residues. V shed 4 bases, J shed 1 base, and the junction held 3 bases outside the gene matches. The CDR3 reads CASSTTGGSYEQYF. As DNA, the CDR3 is TGCGCCAGCAGCACGACAGGGGGGTCCTACGAGCAGTACTTC. The variable domain in full, with the rest retrieved from reference TRBV5-1 and TRBJ2-7, is KAGVTQTPRYLIKTRGQQVTLSCSPISGHRSVSWYQQTPGQGLQFLFEYFSETQRNKGNFPGRFSGRQFSNSRSEMNVSTLELGDSALYLCASSTTGGSYEQYFGPGTRLTVT.

The chain uses TRBV5-8 and TRBJ1-2, with unresolved D. Germline V gives CDR1 SGHTS, CDR2 YDEGEE. This CDR3 contains 14 residues. V lost 0 bases and J lost 2, with 8 bases in between. The CDR3 loop reads CASSLERTNYGYTF. CDR3 DNA: TGTGCCAGCAGCTTGGAACGGACCAACTATGGCTACACCTTC. Full variable domain (outside the CDR3, taken from reference TRBV5-8 and TRBJ1-2): EAGVTQSPTHLIKTRGQQATLRCSPISGHTSVYWYQQALGLGLQFLLWYDEGEERNRGNFPPRFSGRQFPNYSSELNVNALELEDSALYLCASSLERTNYGYTFGSGTRLTVV.

This chain joins TRBV5-1 and TRBJ2-2, with D perhaps TRBD2 (5 bases). The germline V gene has CDR1 SGHRS and CDR2 YFSETQ. The CDR3 runs to 15 residues. Trimming took off 4 bases at V and 4 bases at J, with 14 bases between the two ends. The CDR3 spells CASSAGGHGTGELFF. Written as DNA, the CDR3 is TGCGCCAGCAGCGCAGGAGGTCATGGCACCGGGGAGCTGTTTTTT.

The chain carries TRBV6-6 and TRBJ2-5, with a weak D call TRBD1 (6 bases). The CDR3 totals 15 residues. The germline V and J ends were trimmed by 5 bases and 3 bases, with 16 bases remaining between them. From germline, CDR1 is MNHNY and CDR2 SVGAGI (reference sequence). The CDR3 sequence: CASSPHRVGEETQYF. CDR3 in DNA: TGTGCCAGCAGTCCCCACAGGGTGGGAGAAGAGACCCAGTACTTC.

This chain links TRBV4-2 with TRBJ2-4; 7 bases are a match to TRBD1. In germline, CDR1 is LGHNA, CDR2 YNFKEQ. The length of the CDR3 is 20 residues. With 1 base clipped from V and 0 bases from J, the junction kept 15 bases outside the gene matches. This CDR3 reads CASSQVERTGTFRAKNIQYF. The CDR3 DNA sequence: TGTGCCAGCAGCCAAGTTGAGCGGACAGGCACCTTTAGAGCCAAAAACATTCAGTACTTC.

This clone was recorded once. This rearrangement joins TRBV14 to TRBJ2-5; 8 bases map to TRBD2. With V trimmed by 3 bases and J by 5 bases, 14 bases remained unmatched. CDR1 and CDR2 (germline): SGHDN, FVKESK. This CDR3 has 17 residues. The CDR3 DNA follows: TGTGCCAGCAGCCAGTCACCGGGACTAGTTATCGGGGAGACCCAGTACTTC. Its translation is CASSQSPGLVIGETQYF.